A selection of T cell receptor beta chains follows, all from one sample in a study of regulatory T cells in long-lasting Graves disease. TCRdb fed the multiplex PCR reads into MiXCR, producing one record per CDR3 protein. The top ten hold approximately 15% of the sample, which has 350,000 to 550,000 distinct CDR3 sequences, under 15% seen once. In addition, the sample was reused for a study of T cells in Graves' hyperthyroidism and ophthalmopathy.

The source was peripheral blood mononuclear cells (PBMCs), collected at new diagnosis, from a patient treated with antithyroid drugs. The origin of the receptors is a woman aged 25 to 39 with Graves disease. Each CDR3 is given with its conserved first and last residue. The D gene is left open where the match is weak. Where a row states a size, it is once, few, many or the class of an expanded clone; other rows omit it.

v_gene,j_gene,abundance,d_gene,CDR3nt,CDR3aa
TRBV5-5,TRBJ2-2,few,.,TGTGCCAGCAGCGCGGATCTCGGACTGCCCTACACCGGGGAGCTGTTTTTT,CASSADLGLPYTGELFF
TRBV6-5,TRBJ1-5,.,.,TGTGCCAGCAGTTACACGGGGAACGGCAATCAGCCCCAGCATTTT,CASSYTGNGNQPQHF
TRBV6-2/TRBV6-3,TRBJ2-5,many,TRBD1,TGTGCCAGCAGTGAGAGACGGGACAGGGCTCGGTGGGAGACCCAGTACTTC,CASSERRDRARWETQYF
TRBV13,TRBJ1-1,many,TRBD1,TGTGCCAGCAGCTTGGAGGGGGCGCAGAACACTGAAGCTTTCTTT,CASSLEGAQNTEAFF
TRBV18,TRBJ2-1,many,.,TGTGCCAGCAGTCCTTCCGGGACTCGGAATGAGCAGTTCTTC,CASSPSGTRNEQFF
TRBV20-1,TRBJ2-1,many,.,TGCAGTGCTAGAAGTCTAGCAGAGGGGAATGAGCAGTTCTTC,CSARSLAEGNEQFF
TRBV7-2,TRBJ2-1,many,TRBD2,TGTGCCAGCAGCTTATTGGGTCTCGAGACTAGCGTCTACAATGAGCAGTTCTTC,CASSLLGLETSVYNEQFF
TRBV28,TRBJ2-3,many,.,TGTGCCAGCAGTAGGTCGGATACGCAGTATTTT,CASSRSDTQYF
TRBV15,TRBJ1-1,.,.,TGTGCCACCAGCAGTCGAAGGGGGTCGGGCACTGAAGCTTTCTTT,CATSSRRGSGTEAFF
TRBV6-5,TRBJ2-7,many,TRBD1,TGTGCCAGCAGTTACTCGGCAGGGGGCTTTCGGGAGCAGTACTTC,CASSYSAGGFREQYF
TRBV11-2,TRBJ1-5,many,.,TGTGCCAGCAGCTCGGGACTGGGGAATCAGCCCCAGCATTTT,CASSSGLGNQPQHF
TRBV18,TRBJ1-2,many,TRBD1,TGTGCCAGCTCAACTACAGGGGGCCCCATTGGCTACACCTTC,CASSTTGGPIGYTF
TRBV4-1,TRBJ1-2,many,TRBD1,TGCGCCAGCAGCCAAGGACAGGGATGGGCCTATGGCTACACCTTC,CASSQGQGWAYGYTF
TRBV10-3,TRBJ2-5,.,.,TGTGCCATCTCCCCCTGGCTGCAAGAGACCCAGTACTTC,CAISPWLQETQYF
TRBV7-9,TRBJ1-2,many,.,TGTGCCAGCAGCCTTGGGCGGAGTCTTCCTGGCTACACCTTC,CASSLGRSLPGYTF
TRBV28,TRBJ1-1,many,.,TGTGCCAGCAGTTTGTTCTCAGTCCGCGACACTGAAGCTTTCTTT,CASSLFSVRDTEAFF
TRBV20-1,TRBJ2-7,.,TRBD1,TGCAGTGCTACCGAGCTGTTGGACAGGGGAACCTACGAGCAGTACTTC,CSATELLDRGTYEQYF
TRBV20-1,TRBJ1-2,few,.,TGCAGTGCTAGAGGGGTCGGCTGGGCTAACTATGGCTACACCTTC,CSARGVGWANYGYTF
TRBV20-1,TRBJ1-1,many,.,TGCAGTGCTAGGGCGGGAGGGAACACTGAAGCTTTCTTT,CSARAGGNTEAFF
TRBV5-8,TRBJ1-2,few,.,TGTGCCAGCAGCTTGACTGGCTACACCTTC,CASSLTGYTF
TRBV18,TRBJ2-7,once,TRBD1,TGTGCCAGCTCACGACAGGGGGGATCCTACGAGCAGTACTTC,CASSRQGGSYEQYF
TRBV7-2,TRBJ2-7,many,.,TGTGCCAGCAGCTCGCAATACGAGCAGTACTTC,CASSSQYEQYF
TRBV6-1,TRBJ2-1,many,TRBD2,TGTGCCAGCAGTGAAGCGTCGGGAGGGCCTCTCTATGAGCAGTTCTTC,CASSEASGGPLYEQFF
TRBV28,TRBJ2-3,many,.,TGTGCCAGCAGTTTAATAGGGGGGCTCACAGATACGCAGTATTTT,CASSLIGGLTDTQYF
TRBV27,TRBJ1-1,many,TRBD1,TGTGCCAGCAGTTTTCTGTCTTTCAGGGGGCGTCACACTGAAGCTTTCTTT,CASSFLSFRGRHTEAFF
TRBV11-3,TRBJ2-1,many,.,TGTGCCAGCAGCCCAAGCGGGCTCGGCGACAATGAGCAGTTCTTC,CASSPSGLGDNEQFF
TRBV6-1,TRBJ2-7,.,.,TGTGCCAGCGGGGTTCCCCCTGGGGGCGAGCAGTACTTC,CASGVPPGGEQYF
TRBV27,TRBJ1-5,.,.,TGTGCCTGCAGTTTATCGAGTATTCGCAATCAGCCCCAGCATTTT,CACSLSSIRNQPQHF
TRBV14,TRBJ1-2,.,.,TGTGCCAGCAGCCATGAAAATTCCGGGTCGCGGGGCTACACCTTC,CASSHENSGSRGYTF